This passage covers 21 T cell receptor beta chains from one sample sequenced in a study of T cells in Graves' hyperthyroidism and ophthalmopathy (dated by TCRdb to the late 2010s). Library prep was done by multiplex PCR. Sequencing was performed on an Illumina HiSeq 2000. Amplification of TCR beta CDR3 regions was carried out from RNA transcripts. The first round of RT-PCR for the TCR CDR3 was performed with the HTBI primer set and the Qiagen OneStep RT-PCR kit. TCRdb trimmed the raw reads at Q25, called clones with MiXCR and kept productive beta chains. Every CDR3 protein is listed once, alongside the most common genes and DNA of its rows. For this sample there are about 350,000 distinct CDR3 sequences; approximately 14% appear just once. Roughly 19% of the sample is in the top ten clones. The material sequenced was blood. The receptor set was obtained from a woman aged 55-69 years with Graves' ophthalmopathy.

The V gene is TRBV9, the J gene TRBJ2-3; 12 nucleotides match TRBD1. With 3 bases clipped from V and 4 bases from J, the junction kept 9 bases outside the gene matches. This CDR3 is built from 17 residues. Germline CDR1 is SGDLS and CDR2 is YYNGEE. The CDR3 spells CASSEGDRGRWSDTQYF. As DNA, the CDR3 is TGTGCCAGCAGCGAGGGGGACAGGGGGCGTTGGTCAGATACGCAGTATTTT.

About this clonotype itself: This clone may be a read error of a much larger clone one base away. The CDR3 nucleotides read TGTGCCAGCAGGTTGTTGGAGGGCTGTGAGACCCAGTACTTC. Its translation: CASRLLEGCETQYF. The chain links TRBV2 to TRBJ2-5, with TRBD2 as a possible D gene (6 bases). The ends were cut back, 6 bases at V and 5 bases at J, with 16 bases in the middle. The CDR3 is 14 amino acids. Per the germline V gene, CDR1 is SNHLY and CDR2 is FYNNEI.

The table lists this clonotype with many counts. The genes are TRBV18 and TRBJ1-1; D is ambiguous. Trimming removed 8 bases from V and 1 base from J, with 17 bases in between. The V gene's germline CDR1 is KGHSH and CDR2 LQKENI. The CDR3 totals 15 residues. The CDR3 DNA reads TGTGCCAGCCGCCCACTCAGTGCTTCGAACACTGAAGCTTTCTTT. It specifies CASRPLSASNTEAFF.

This clonotype was seen many times. The chain joins TRBV3-1 to TRBJ2-7; 7 nucleotides line up with TRBD2. V dropped 1 base and J dropped 6; count of bases not matched to a gene: 6. CDR1 is LGHDT, CDR2 YNNKEL, per germline (reference sequence). The CDR3 has 14 residues. In nucleotides, the CDR3 is TGTGCCAGCAGCCAAGGGGGGGGGTTAGCCGAGCAGTACTTC. This gives the protein CASSQGGGLAEQYF.

This chain joins TRBV28 and TRBJ2-2; 11 bases line up with TRBD2. CDR3 length: 17 residues. The germline V gene has CDR1 MDHEN and CDR2 SYDVKM. With V trimmed by 6 bases and J by 1 base, 7 bases remained unmatched. This CDR3 reads CASSLGGTSGNTGELFF. The CDR3 nucleotides read TGTGCCAGCAGCCTGGGAGGGACTAGCGGGAACACCGGGGAGCTGTTTTTT.

This clonotype was observed a few times. The chain recombines TRBV4-1 with TRBJ1-1; D gene ambiguous. With 6 bases removed from V and 0 bases from J, the gap between germline ends came to 14 bases. The CDR3 is made up of 15 amino acids. CDR1 is MGHRA and CDR2 is YSYEKL in the germline V gene. CDR3 sequence (DNA): TGCGCCAGCAGGGATGGTGGACGCATGAACACTGAAGCTTTCTTT. The encoded protein is CASRDGGRMNTEAFF.

This rearrangement joins TRBV4-1 to TRBJ2-3; D not certain. CDR1 MGHRA and CDR2 YSYEKL come from the germline V gene. Trimming cost V 0 bases and J 2 bases, with 6 bases left between them. There are 14 residues in the CDR3. CDR3: CASSQERSTDTQYF. The CDR3 DNA follows: TGCGCCAGCAGCCAAGAGCGCTCCACAGATACGCAGTATTTT.

The rearrangement joins TRBV7-6 to TRBJ2-1; 11 nucleotides agree with TRBD2. The CDR3 contains 18 residues. V lost 0 bases to trimming and J lost 4 bases; unmatched junction nucleotides: 8. The germline V gene has CDR1 SGHVS and CDR2 FNYEAQ. The CDR3 nucleotides are TGTGCCAGCAGCTTAGCATGGAGGGGGACTAGCGGATACAATGAGCAGTTCTTC. Translating it yields CASSLAWRGTSGYNEQFF. Drawing the rest from reference TRBV7-6 and TRBJ2-1, the complete variable domain is GAGVSQSPRYKVTKRGQDVALRCDPISGHVSLYWYRQALGQGPEFLTYFNYEAQQDKSGLPNDRFSAERPEGSISTLTIQRTEQRDSAMYRCASSLAWRGTSGYNEQFFGPGTRLTVL.

The chain links TRBV6-2 or TRBV6-3 to TRBJ2-5; 11 nucleotides align to TRBD2. Germline V gene sequence: CDR1 MNHEY, CDR2 SVGEGT. V lost 0 bases and J lost 5; bases outside the gene matches: 5. CDR3 length: 16 amino acids. This CDR3 reads CASSYSGLAERETQYF. The DNA for the CDR3 is TGTGCCAGCAGTTACTCGGGACTAGCGGAAAGGGAGACCCAGTACTTC.

This clonotype turned up a few times. The chain carries TRBV19 and TRBJ2-5; TRBD1 aligns across 11 bases. V gave up 8 bases and J gave up 1 base; unmatched junction bases: 3. Germline assignment: CDR1 LNHDA and CDR2 SQIVND (reference sequence). This CDR3 region has 14 residues. CDR3 DNA sequence: TGTGCCAGTTCGGACAGGGGGCCCCAAGAGACCCAGTACTTC. Protein sequence: CASSDRGPQETQYF.

The table lists this clonotype with a few counts. The chain carries TRBV6-6 and TRBJ2-2, with 7 bases lining up with TRBD2. Per germline, CDR1 MNHNY and CDR2 SVGAGI (reference sequence). This CDR3 spans 18 amino acids. Germline trimming cut 0 bases from V and 0 bases from J; bases unmatched to any gene: 7. The CDR3 spells CASSYSFGGGPNTGELFF. The CDR3 nucleotides are TGTGCCAGCAGTTACTCGTTCGGGGGAGGGCCGAACACCGGGGAGCTGTTTTTT.

This clonotype showed up many times. This chain joins TRBV29-1 and TRBJ1-1, with D perhaps TRBD1 (6 bases). Trimming shortened V by 0 bases and J by 0 bases, and 17 bases separated the two germline ends. CDR3 length equals 17 residues. Germline V gene sequence: CDR1 SQVTM, CDR2 ANQGSEA. CDR3 bases: TGCAGCGTTGAAGAGGGGGGGGGCTCTCGTGTGAACACTGAAGCTTTCTTT. This translates into CSVEEGGGSRVNTEAFF.

This clonotype was observed at least ten times. This chain links TRBV18 with TRBJ2-1; 9 bases fit TRBD1. The CDR3 covers 15 residues. V dropped 8 bases and J dropped 5; count of bases not matched to a gene: 10. Germline V gives CDR1 KGHSH, CDR2 LQKENI. The CDR3 bases are TGTGCCAGCCCTAAACCGGGACAGGGTAACAATGAGCAGTTCTTC. Protein sequence: CASPKPGQGNNEQFF.

In this sample, this clonotype turned up many times. This chain links TRBV11-2 with TRBJ2-3, with D unresolved. Deletions cut 2 bases from V and 4 bases from J, with 7 bases between. This CDR3 comprises 13 residues. Germline loops: CDR1 SGHAT, CDR2 FQNNGV. CDR3 DNA sequence: TGTGCCAGCAGCTTATGGGTATCAGATACGCAGTATTTT. Protein: CASSLWVSDTQYF.

Of note for this clonotype: An end of the junction does not agree with germline; a read error may underlie this. This chain joins TRBV12-3 or TRBV12-4 and TRBJ2-7; D gene unclear. This CDR3 has 14 residues. CDR3 DNA: TGTGCCATCAGTTTAAGTCCGGGCAACTACGAGCAGTACTTC. Translated, it gives CAISLSPGNYEQYF.

This clonotype appeared many times. V usage is TRBV2 and J usage is TRBJ2-1, with 11 bases aligning to TRBD2. Per the germline V gene, CDR1 is SNHLY and CDR2 is FYNNEI. V lost 5 bases to trimming and J lost 5 bases; unmatched junction nucleotides: 2. CDR3 length equals 14 residues. Here the CDR3 reads CASSLGLADNEQFF. CDR3 sequence (DNA): TGTGCCAGCAGTCTGGGACTAGCGGACAATGAGCAGTTCTTC.

This clonotype has more than one count but fewer than ten. This chain uses TRBV6-1 with TRBJ1-2; unclear D gene. V lost 4 bases and J 7 bases, leaving 16 bases between the germline ends. The V gene's germline CDR1 is MNHNS and CDR2 SASEGT. This CDR3 contains 14 residues. This chain's CDR3 is CASSAEIRGVGYTF. The CDR3 DNA is TGTGCCAGCAGTGCCGAAATCCGGGGTGTTGGCTACACCTTC.

This clonotype was seen a handful of times. The CDR3 nucleotides are TGTGCCAGCAGTGCGGGGGTTAATTCACCCCTCCACTTT. Translated: CASSAGVNSPLHF. This chain connects TRBV6-1 to TRBJ1-6; TRBD1 is a possible D gene (5 bases). Trimming removed 4 bases at V and 6 bases at J, with 7 bases between. CDR3 length: 13 residues. Germline CDR1 reads MNHNS; CDR2 reads SASEGT.

This clonotype came up many times. The chain employs TRBV2 and TRBJ1-2; D remains ambiguous. The germline V gene has CDR1 SNHLY and CDR2 FYNNEI. Trimming left V 6 bases short and J 2 bases short, with 7 bases between. The CDR3 runs to 12 residues. CDR3 sequence reads: CASSGPNYGYTF. The CDR3 DNA sequence: TGTGCCAGCAGCGGACCCAACTATGGCTACACCTTC.

This clonotype was recorded many times. CDR3 amino acids: CAWSEDRGVNEQFF. Written as DNA, the CDR3 is TGTGCCTGGAGTGAGGACAGGGGGGTCAATGAGCAGTTCTTC. The chain combines TRBV30 with TRBJ2-1, with 10 bases fitting TRBD1. Germline values: CDR1 GTSNPN, CDR2 SVGIG (reference sequence). The CDR3 is 14 amino acids. V lost 1 base, J lost 6 bases, and 3 bases stayed unmatched. The variable domain in full, completed from reference TRBV30 and TRBJ2-1, reads SQTIHQWPATLVQPVGSPLSLECTVEGTSNPNLYWYRQAAGRGLQLLFYSVGIGQISSEVPQNLSASRPQDRQFILSSKKLLLSDSGFYLCAWSEDRGVNEQFFGPGTRLTVL.

This clonotype was recorded a few times. This chain connects TRBV28 to TRBJ1-4, with TRBD1 as a possible D gene (6 bases). The CDR3 is 15 amino acids. V shed 1 base and J shed 7 bases, with 13 bases lying between them. The germline CDR1 and CDR2 sequences are MDHEN and SYDVKM. The chain's CDR3 is CASSLLGALGEKLFF. DNA of the CDR3: TGTGCCAGCAGTTTATTGGGGGCGCTAGGTGAAAAACTGTTTTTT.